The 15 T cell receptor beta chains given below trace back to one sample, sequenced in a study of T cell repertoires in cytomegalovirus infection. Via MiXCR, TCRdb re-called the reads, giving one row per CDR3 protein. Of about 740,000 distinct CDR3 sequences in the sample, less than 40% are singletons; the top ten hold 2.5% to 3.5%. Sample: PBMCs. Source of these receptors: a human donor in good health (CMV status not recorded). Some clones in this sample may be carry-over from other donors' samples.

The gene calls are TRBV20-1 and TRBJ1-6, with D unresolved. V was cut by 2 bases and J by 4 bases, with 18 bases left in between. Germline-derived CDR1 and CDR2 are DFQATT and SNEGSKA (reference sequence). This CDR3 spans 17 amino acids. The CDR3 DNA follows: TGCAGTGCTAGATGGACGGATGGGATCCCTTATAATTCACCCCTCCACTTT. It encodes CSARWTDGIPYNSPLHF.

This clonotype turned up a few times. CDR3 coding DNA: TGTGCCAGCAGTTTTCGGGTTCCTGGAAACACCATATATTTT. Translation: CASSFRVPGNTIYF. The chain combines TRBV28 with TRBJ1-3; D gene uncertain. In germline, CDR1 is MDHEN, CDR2 SYDVKM. Trimming cost V 3 bases and J 2 bases, with 8 bases left between them. The CDR3 covers 14 residues. The variable domain in full, with the rest retrieved from reference TRBV28 and TRBJ1-3, is DVKVTQSSRYLVKRTGEKVFLECVQDMDHENMFWYRQDPGLGLRLIYFSYDVKMKEKGDIPEGYSVSREKKERFSLILESASTNQTSMYLCASSFRVPGNTIYFGEGSWLTVV.

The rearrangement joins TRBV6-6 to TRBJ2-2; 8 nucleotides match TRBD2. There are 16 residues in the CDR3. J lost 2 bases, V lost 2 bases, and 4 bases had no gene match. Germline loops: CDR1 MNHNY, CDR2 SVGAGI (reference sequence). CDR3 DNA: TGTGCCAGCAGTTACAGCGGGAGCCGAAACACCGGGGAGCTGTTTTTT. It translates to CASSYSGSRNTGELFF.

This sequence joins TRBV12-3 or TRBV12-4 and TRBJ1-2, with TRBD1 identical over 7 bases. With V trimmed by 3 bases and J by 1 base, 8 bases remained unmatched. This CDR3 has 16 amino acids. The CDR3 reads CASSFGEGANNYGYTF. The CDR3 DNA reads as TGTGCCAGCAGTTTTGGGGAGGGGGCGAATAACTATGGCTACACCTTC.

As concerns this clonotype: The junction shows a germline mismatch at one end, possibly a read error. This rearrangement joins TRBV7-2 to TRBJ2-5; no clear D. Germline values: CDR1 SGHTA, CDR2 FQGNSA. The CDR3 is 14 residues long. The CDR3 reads CAGSLQRLEKTQYF. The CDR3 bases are TGTGCCGGCAGCTTGCAGCGCCTGGAAAAGACCCAGTACTTC.

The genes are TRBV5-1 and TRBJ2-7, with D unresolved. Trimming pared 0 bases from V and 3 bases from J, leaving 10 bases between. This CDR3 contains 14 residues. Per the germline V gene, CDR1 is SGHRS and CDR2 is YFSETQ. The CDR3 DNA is TGCGCCAGCAGCTTGGTAACGGTCAACTACGAGCAGTACTTC. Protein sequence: CASSLVTVNYEQYF.

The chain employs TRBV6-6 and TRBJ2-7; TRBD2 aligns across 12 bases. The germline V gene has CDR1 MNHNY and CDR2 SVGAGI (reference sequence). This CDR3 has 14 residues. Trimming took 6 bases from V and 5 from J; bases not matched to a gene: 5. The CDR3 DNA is TGTGCCAGCAGGACTAGCGGGAGATCGGACGAGCAGTACTTC. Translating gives CASRTSGRSDEQYF.

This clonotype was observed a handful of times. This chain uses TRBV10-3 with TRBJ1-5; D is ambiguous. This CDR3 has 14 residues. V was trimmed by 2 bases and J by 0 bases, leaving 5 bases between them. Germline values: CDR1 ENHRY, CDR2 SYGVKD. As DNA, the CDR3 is TGTGCCATCAGTGAGGGGAGTAGCAATCAGCCCCAGCATTTT. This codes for CAISEGSSNQPQHF.

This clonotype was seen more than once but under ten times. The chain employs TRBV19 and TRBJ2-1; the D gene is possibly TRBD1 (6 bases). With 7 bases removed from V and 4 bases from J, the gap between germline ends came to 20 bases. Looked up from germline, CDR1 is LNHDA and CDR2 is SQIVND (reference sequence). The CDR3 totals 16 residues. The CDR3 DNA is TGTGCCAGTAATACCGGTCAGGGGAGTAGATACAATGAGCAGTTCTTC. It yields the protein CASNTGQGSRYNEQFF.

CDR3 residues: CAWSSGTGRQPQHF. CDR3 nucleotides: TGTGCCTGGAGTAGCGGGACAGGGCGTCAGCCCCAGCATTTT. This chain links TRBV30 with TRBJ1-5; 9 bases map to TRBD1. The CDR3 has 14 amino acids. The germline V gene has CDR1 GTSNPN and CDR2 SVGIG (reference sequence). With 2 bases clipped from V and 6 bases from J, the junction kept 5 bases outside the gene matches.

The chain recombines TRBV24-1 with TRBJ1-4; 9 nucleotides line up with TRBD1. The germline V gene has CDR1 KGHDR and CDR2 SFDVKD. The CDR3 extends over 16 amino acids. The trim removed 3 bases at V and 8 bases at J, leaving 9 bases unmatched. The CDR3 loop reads CATSDTPRTGEEKLFF. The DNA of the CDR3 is TGTGCCACCAGTGATACTCCACGGACAGGGGAGGAAAAACTGTTTTTT.

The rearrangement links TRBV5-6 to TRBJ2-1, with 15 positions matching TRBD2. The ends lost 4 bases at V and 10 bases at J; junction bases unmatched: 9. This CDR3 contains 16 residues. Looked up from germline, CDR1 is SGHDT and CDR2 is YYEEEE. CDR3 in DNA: TGTGCCAGCAGCCCCGGACTAGCGGGAGGGCCTGAGGAGCAGTTCTTC. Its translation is CASSPGLAGGPEEQFF.

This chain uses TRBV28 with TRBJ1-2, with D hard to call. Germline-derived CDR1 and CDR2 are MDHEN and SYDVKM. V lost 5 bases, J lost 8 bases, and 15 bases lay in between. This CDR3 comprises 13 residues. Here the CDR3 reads CASSPTWVGGYTF. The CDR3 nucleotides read TGTGCCAGCAGTCCGACCTGGGTTGGGGGCTACACCTTC.

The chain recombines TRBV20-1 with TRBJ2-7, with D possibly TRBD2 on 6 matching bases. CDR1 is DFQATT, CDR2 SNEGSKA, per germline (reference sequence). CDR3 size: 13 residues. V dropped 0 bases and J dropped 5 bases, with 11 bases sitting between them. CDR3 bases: TGCAGTGCTAGAGAGGGGGGAGAAAACGAGCAGTACTTC. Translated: CSAREGGENEQYF.

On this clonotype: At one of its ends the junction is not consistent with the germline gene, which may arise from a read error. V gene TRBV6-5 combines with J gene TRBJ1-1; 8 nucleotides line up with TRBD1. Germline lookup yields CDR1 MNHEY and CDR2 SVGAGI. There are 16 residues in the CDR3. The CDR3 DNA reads TGTGCCAGCAGGTACTCCAGGACAGGGTCTGTGGGGGAAGCTTTCTTT. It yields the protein CASRYSRTGSVGEAFF.